This record covers a single TCR beta chain. V was shortened by 1 base and J by 1 base, with 7 bases between the two germline ends. Looked up from germline, CDR1 is MNHNY and CDR2 is SVGAGI (reference sequence). The length of the CDR3 is 14 residues. The data are from a study of control samples from healthy donors and cancer patients. Profiling relied on immunoSEQ multiplex PCR, and the TCRdb table lists in-frame clones only, not all of them. The data show 90,000 to 100,000 clones, with just over 90% seen just once and under 4% held by the top ten. Material: blood. The chain recombines TRBV6-6 with TRBJ1-1; possible D gene TRBD1, 6 bases. The receptor was isolated from a young woman in good health. This chain's CDR3 is CASSYWDTNTEAFF. For the CDR3, the DNA is TGTGCCAGCAGTTACTGGGACACGAACACTGAAGCTTTCTTT.